A single sample gave rise to the 15 T cell receptor beta chains below, sequenced in a study of blood T cell repertoires in COVID-19. The repertoire was sequenced with immunoSEQ multiplex PCR; TCRdb's copy has only in-frame clones and lacks some. The sample includes around 300,000 clones, under 90% of them seen just once. The sample comprised PBMCs or T cells enriched from blood (not recorded which). Receptors were obtained from a woman in her fifties or sixties who had recovered from COVID-19.

This clone came up once. The chain uses TRBV11-2 and TRBJ1-2; D is perhaps TRBD1 (6 bases). Between the trimmed V and J ends, which lost 4 bases and 2 bases, there was a span of 11 bases. The CDR3 contains 14 residues. Per germline, CDR1 SGHAT and CDR2 FQNNGV. This CDR3 reads CASSSWTENYGYTF. The CDR3 DNA reads TGTGCCAGCAGCTCCTGGACAGAAAACTATGGCTACACCTTC.

J is TRBJ1-1 and V is TRBV7-8; TRBD1 matches at 10 bases. The CDR3 is 14 residues long. Unmatched junction bases numbered 4, after V lost 5 bases and J lost 4 bases. Germline CDR1 SGHVS, CDR2 FQNEAQ. The CDR3 sequence: CASSDRGLGTEAFF. The CDR3 bases are TGTGCCAGCAGCGACAGGGGGCTGGGCACTGAAGCTTTCTTT.

The table lists this clone with a count of one. This chain joins TRBV7-9 and TRBJ2-4; 7 bases match TRBD2. Germline CDR1 is SEHNR and CDR2 is FQNEAQ (reference sequence). There are 17 residues in the CDR3. With V trimmed by 0 bases and J by 0 bases, 5 bases remained unmatched. The CDR3 reads CASSLAAGLLAKNIQYF. The CDR3 nucleotides read TGTGCCAGCAGCTTAGCAGCGGGACTGTTAGCCAAAAACATTCAGTACTTC.

The J gene is TRBJ1-2, the V gene TRBV9, with D tentatively TRBD1 (5 bases). V lost 3 bases and J 4 bases, leaving 7 bases between the germline ends. Germline loops: CDR1 SGDLS, CDR2 YYNGEE. The CDR3 has 12 residues. The CDR3 sequence: CASSADSYGYTF. For the CDR3, the DNA is TGTGCCAGCAGCGCAGACAGCTATGGCTACACCTTC.

The V gene is TRBV5-1, the J gene TRBJ2-4, with TRBD1 identical over 8 bases. In germline, CDR1 is SGHRS, CDR2 YFSETQ. The CDR3 extends over 14 amino acids. Trimming at V came to 2 bases and at J to 3 bases, leaving 1 base not matched to a gene. The CDR3 DNA sequence: TGCGCCAGCAGCTTACAGGGGGACAAAAACATTCAGTACTTC. Protein sequence: CASSLQGDKNIQYF.

The chain carries TRBV28 and TRBJ1-1; D is perhaps TRBD1 (5 bases). The CDR3 loop spans 14 amino acids. Germline V lookup: CDR1 MDHEN, CDR2 SYDVKM. Trimming removed 7 bases at V and 4 bases at J, with 16 bases between. The CDR3 spells CASTQGDRPTEAFF. In DNA, the CDR3 is TGTGCCAGCACCCAGGGCGACAGACCCACTGAAGCTTTCTTT.

V usage is TRBV27 and J usage is TRBJ2-7; D perhaps matches TRBD2 (7 bases). The V end lost 1 base, the J end lost 3 bases, and 13 bases lay between the germline ends. CDR3 length: 15 amino acids. CDR1 is MNHEY, CDR2 SMNVEV, per germline (reference sequence). This CDR3 reads CASSLLGGANYEQYF. CDR3 DNA sequence: TGTGCCAGCAGTTTATTGGGGGGGGCTAACTACGAGCAGTACTTC.

This clone was recorded only once. This chain uses TRBV9 with TRBJ2-1; D perhaps matches TRBD1 (6 bases). The CDR3 totals 16 residues. The V gene's germline CDR1 is SGDLS and CDR2 YYNGEE. V was clipped by 0 bases and J by 7 bases, with 17 bases between them. The CDR3 sequence is CASSVATDSLWNEQFF. The CDR3 DNA reads TGTGCCAGCAGCGTAGCCACGGACAGTTTATGGAATGAGCAGTTCTTC.

This clone has just one count. This chain joins TRBV11-2 and TRBJ2-2; TRBD1 is a possible D gene (6 bases). This CDR3 comprises 15 residues. Looked up from germline, CDR1 is SGHAT and CDR2 is FQNNGV. V was clipped by 5 bases and J by 5 bases, with 15 bases between them. In nucleotides, the CDR3 is TGTGCCAGCAGCCTTAACAGGGAACGGACCGGGGAGCTGTTTTTT. Amino acid sequence: CASSLNRERTGELFF.

The gene calls are TRBV5-1 and TRBJ1-1, with no clear D. CDR1 is SGHRS and CDR2 is YFSETQ in the germline V gene. The CDR3 consists of 14 residues. Trimming removed 3 bases from V and 0 bases from J, with 9 bases in between. CDR3 coding DNA: TGCGCCAGCAGCTGGAGTCAGATGAACACTGAAGCTTTCTTT. This gives the protein CASSWSQMNTEAFF.

This chain uses TRBV30 with TRBJ1-5; no firm D call. Germline assignment: CDR1 GTSNPN and CDR2 SVGIG (reference sequence). This CDR3 has 14 amino acids. V was cut by 2 bases and J by 2 bases, with 10 bases left in between. CDR3 sequence reads: CAWSSSVGNQPQHF. The CDR3 bases are TGTGCCTGGAGTTCTTCGGTCGGCAATCAGCCCCAGCATTTT.

This clone was recorded only once. The V call is TRBV30, the J call TRBJ2-4, with D maybe TRBD1 (5 bases). CDR1 and CDR2 (germline): GTSNPN, SVGIG (reference sequence). V lost 4 bases, J lost 3 bases, and 7 bases lay in between. The length of the CDR3 is 12 residues. The CDR3 sequence is CAWKGDKNIQYF. The CDR3 DNA sequence: TGTGCCTGGAAAGGGGACAAAAACATTCAGTACTTC.

The V and J genes are TRBV28 and TRBJ2-7, with TRBD1 as a possible D gene (7 bases). With 4 bases removed from V and 3 bases from J, the gap between germline ends came to 16 bases. The CDR3 is 15 residues long. In germline, CDR1 is MDHEN, CDR2 SYDVKM. The CDR3 spells CASSSRGVTDYEQYF. The CDR3 region has the DNA TGTGCCAGCAGTTCCAGGGGGGTAACAGACTACGAGCAGTACTTC. Supplemented by reference TRBV28 and TRBJ2-7, the full variable domain reads DVKVTQSSRYLVKRTGEKVFLECVQDMDHENMFWYRQDPGLGLRLIYFSYDVKMKEKGDIPEGYSVSREKKERFSLILESASTNQTSMYLCASSSRGVTDYEQYFGPGTRLTVT.

This clone occurred once. This chain uses TRBV13 with TRBJ1-6; a weak D match, TRBD1 (5 bases). Trimming removed 5 bases from V and 7 bases from J, with 15 bases in between. CDR3 length: 15 residues. In germline, CDR1 is PRHDT, CDR2 FYEKMQ (reference sequence). The CDR3 region has the DNA TGTGCCAGCAGCCACGGGGGGGGATCAAATTCACCCCTCCACTTT. This codes for CASSHGGGSNSPLHF.

Here the CDR3 reads CASSVTQGIAYNEQFF. In DNA, the CDR3 is TGTGCCAGCAGTGTAACACAGGGTATTGCCTACAATGAGCAGTTCTTC. This sequence joins TRBV25-1 and TRBJ2-1, with D possibly TRBD1 on 6 matching bases. The CDR3 spans 16 residues. Trimming removed 4 bases from V and 2 bases from J, with 15 bases in between. Germline CDR1 and CDR2: MGHDK and SYGVNS.